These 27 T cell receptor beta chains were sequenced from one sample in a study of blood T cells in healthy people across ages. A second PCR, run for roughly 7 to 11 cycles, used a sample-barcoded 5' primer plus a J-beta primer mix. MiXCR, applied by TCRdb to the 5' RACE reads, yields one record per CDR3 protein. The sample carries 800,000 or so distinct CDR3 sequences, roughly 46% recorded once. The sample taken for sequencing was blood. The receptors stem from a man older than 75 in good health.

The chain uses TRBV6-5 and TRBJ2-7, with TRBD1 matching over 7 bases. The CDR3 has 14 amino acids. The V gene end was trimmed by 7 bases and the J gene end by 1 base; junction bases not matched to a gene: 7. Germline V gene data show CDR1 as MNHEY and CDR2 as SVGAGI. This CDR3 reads CASTPGDSSYEQYF. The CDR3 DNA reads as TGTGCCAGCACCCCTGGGGACAGTTCCTACGAGCAGTACTTC.

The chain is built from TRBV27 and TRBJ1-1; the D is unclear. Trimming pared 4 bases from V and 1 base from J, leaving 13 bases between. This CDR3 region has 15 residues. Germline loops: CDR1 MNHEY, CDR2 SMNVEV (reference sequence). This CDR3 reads CASSWEGGRNTEAFF. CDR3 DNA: TGTGCCAGCAGTTGGGAAGGAGGCAGGAACACTGAAGCTTTCTTT.

CDR3 amino acids: CATSDPSTQATGMQYF. In DNA, the CDR3 is TGTGCCACCAGTGATCCTAGCACTCAGGCGACCGGTATGCAGTATTTT. The chain links TRBV24-1 to TRBJ2-3; D perhaps matches TRBD2 (5 bases). Trimming stripped 3 bases from V and 11 bases from J, with 23 bases between. The CDR3 runs 16 residues. Germline V gives CDR1 KGHDR, CDR2 SFDVKD.

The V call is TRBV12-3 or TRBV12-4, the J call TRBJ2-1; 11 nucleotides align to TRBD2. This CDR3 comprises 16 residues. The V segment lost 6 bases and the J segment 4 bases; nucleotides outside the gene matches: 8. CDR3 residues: CASSSQGLAAYNEQFF. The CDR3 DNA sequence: TGTGCCAGCAGCTCCCAGGGACTAGCGGCTTACAATGAGCAGTTCTTC.

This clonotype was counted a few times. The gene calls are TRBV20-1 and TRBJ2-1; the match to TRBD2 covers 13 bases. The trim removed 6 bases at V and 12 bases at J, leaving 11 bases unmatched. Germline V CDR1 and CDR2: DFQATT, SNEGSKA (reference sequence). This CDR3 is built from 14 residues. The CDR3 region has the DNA TGCAGTGCCAACGGACTAGCGGGAGAGTTGGGGCAGTTCTTC. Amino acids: CSANGLAGELGQFF.

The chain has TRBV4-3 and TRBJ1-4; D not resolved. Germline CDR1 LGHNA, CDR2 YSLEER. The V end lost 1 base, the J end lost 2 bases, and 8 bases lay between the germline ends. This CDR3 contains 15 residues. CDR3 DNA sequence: TGCGCCAGCAGCCAAGTTGAAGTGACTAATGAAAAACTGTTTTTT. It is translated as CASSQVEVTNEKLFF.

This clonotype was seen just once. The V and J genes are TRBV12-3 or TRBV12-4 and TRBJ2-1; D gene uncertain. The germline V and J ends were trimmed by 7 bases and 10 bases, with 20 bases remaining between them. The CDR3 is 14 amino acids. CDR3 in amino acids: CASTHRGFKAEQFF. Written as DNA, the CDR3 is TGTGCCAGCACCCACAGAGGTTTTAAGGCGGAGCAGTTCTTC.

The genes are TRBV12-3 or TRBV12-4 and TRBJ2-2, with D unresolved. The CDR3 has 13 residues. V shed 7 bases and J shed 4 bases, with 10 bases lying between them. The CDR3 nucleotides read TGTGCCAGCACCTTGTCAGTCACCGGGGAGCTGTTTTTT. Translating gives CASTLSVTGELFF.

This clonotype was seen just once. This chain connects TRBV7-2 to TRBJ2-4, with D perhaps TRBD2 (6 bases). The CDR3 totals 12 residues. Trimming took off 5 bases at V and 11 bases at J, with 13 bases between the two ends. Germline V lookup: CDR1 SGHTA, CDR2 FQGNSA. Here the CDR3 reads CASSPQEGLQYF. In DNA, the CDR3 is TGTGCCAGCAGCCCTCAGGAGGGACTTCAGTACTTC.

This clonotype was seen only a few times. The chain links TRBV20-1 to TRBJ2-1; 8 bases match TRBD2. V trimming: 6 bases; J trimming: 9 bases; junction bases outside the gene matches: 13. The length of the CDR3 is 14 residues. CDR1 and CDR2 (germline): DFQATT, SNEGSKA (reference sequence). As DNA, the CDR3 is TGCAGTGCGATGGGGGACTCCCGGGAGGGTGAGCAGTTCTTC. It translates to CSAMGDSREGEQFF.

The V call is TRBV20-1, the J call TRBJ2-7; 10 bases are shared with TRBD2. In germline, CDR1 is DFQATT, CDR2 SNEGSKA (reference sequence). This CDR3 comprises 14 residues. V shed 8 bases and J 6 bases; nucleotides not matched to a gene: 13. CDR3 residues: CSSLLGLAEAEQYF. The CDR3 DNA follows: TGCAGTTCTCTCTTAGGACTAGCGGAGGCCGAGCAGTACTTC.

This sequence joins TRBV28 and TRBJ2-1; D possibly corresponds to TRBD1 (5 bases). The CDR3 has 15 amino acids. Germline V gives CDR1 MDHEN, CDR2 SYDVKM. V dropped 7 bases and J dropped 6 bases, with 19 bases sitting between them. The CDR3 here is CASIGDGLLGNEQFF. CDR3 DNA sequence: TGTGCCAGCATAGGGGATGGGCTCCTTGGCAATGAGCAGTTCTTC.

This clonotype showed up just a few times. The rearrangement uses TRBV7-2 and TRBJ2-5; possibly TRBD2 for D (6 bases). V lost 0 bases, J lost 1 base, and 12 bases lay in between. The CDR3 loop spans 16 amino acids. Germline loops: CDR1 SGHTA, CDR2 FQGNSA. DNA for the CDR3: TGTGCCAGCAGCTTAGCTGGTAGCGGAGTCCAAGAGACCCAGTACTTC. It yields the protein CASSLAGSGVQETQYF.

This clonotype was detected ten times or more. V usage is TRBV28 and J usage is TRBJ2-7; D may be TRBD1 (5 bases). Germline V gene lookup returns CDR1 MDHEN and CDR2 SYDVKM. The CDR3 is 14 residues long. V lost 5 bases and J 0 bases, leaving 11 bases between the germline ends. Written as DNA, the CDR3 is TGTGCCAGCAGTACTGAAGACAGCTCCTACGAGCAGTACTTC. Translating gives CASSTEDSSYEQYF.

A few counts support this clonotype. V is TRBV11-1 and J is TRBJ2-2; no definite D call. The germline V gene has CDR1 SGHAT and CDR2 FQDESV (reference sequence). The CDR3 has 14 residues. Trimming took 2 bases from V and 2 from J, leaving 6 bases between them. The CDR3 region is CASSLRPNTGELFF. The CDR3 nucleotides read TGTGCCAGCAGCTTAAGGCCTAACACCGGGGAGCTGTTTTTT.

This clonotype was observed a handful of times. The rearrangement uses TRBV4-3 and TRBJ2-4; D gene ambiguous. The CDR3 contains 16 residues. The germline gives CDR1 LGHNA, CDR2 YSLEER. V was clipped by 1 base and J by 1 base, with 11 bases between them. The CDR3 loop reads CASSQGVASAKNIQYF. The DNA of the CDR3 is TGCGCCAGCAGCCAAGGGGTGGCCTCTGCCAAAAACATTCAGTACTTC.

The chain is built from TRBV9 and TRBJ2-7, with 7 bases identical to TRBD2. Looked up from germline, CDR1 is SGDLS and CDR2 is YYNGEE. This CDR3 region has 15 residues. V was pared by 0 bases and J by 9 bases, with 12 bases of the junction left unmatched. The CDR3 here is CASSVVAGETTRQYF. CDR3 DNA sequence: TGTGCCAGCAGCGTAGTGGCGGGAGAGACCACACGGCAGTACTTC. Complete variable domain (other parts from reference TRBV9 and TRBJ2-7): DSGVTQTPKHLITATGQRVTLRCSPRSGDLSVYWYQQSLDQGLQFLIQYYNGEERAKGNILERFSAQQFPDLHSELNLSSLELGDSALYFCASSVVAGETTRQYFGPGTRLTVT.

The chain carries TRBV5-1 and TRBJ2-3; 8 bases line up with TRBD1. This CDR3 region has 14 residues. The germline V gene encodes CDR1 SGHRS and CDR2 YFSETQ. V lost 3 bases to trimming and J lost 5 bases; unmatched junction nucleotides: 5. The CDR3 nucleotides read TGCGCCAGCAGCTGGACAGGGCGGAGAGATACGCAGTATTTT. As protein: CASSWTGRRDTQYF. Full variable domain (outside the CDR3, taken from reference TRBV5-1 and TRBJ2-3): KAGVTQTPRYLIKTRGQQVTLSCSPISGHRSVSWYQQTPGQGLQFLFEYFSETQRNKGNFPGRFSGRQFSNSRSEMNVSTLELGDSALYLCASSWTGRRDTQYFGPGTRLTVL.

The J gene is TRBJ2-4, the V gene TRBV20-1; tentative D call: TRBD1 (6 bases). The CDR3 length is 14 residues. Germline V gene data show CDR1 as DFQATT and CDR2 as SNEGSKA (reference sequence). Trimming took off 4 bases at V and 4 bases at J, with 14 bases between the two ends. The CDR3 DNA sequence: TGCAGTGCTATACTACCCCAGGGGAAAAACATTCAGTACTTC. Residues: CSAILPQGKNIQYF.

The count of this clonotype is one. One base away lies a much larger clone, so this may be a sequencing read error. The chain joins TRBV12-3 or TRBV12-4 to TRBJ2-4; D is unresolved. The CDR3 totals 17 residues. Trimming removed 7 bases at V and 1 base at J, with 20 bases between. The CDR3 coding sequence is TGTGCCAGCACTCGAGGTTGGGCGGAAGAGGCCAAAAACATTCAGTACTTC. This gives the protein CASTRGWAEEAKNIQYF.

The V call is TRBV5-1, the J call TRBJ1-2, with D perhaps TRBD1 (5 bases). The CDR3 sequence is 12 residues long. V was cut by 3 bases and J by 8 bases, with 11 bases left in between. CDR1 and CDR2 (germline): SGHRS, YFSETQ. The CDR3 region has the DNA TGCGCCAGCAGCTGGGACGGCCGCGGCTACACCTTC. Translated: CASSWDGRGYTF.

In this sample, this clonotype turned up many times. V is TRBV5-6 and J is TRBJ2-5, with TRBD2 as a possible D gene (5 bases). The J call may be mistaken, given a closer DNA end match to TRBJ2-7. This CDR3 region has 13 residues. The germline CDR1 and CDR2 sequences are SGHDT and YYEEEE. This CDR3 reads CASNYNGRDEQYF. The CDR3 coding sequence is TGTGCCAGCAACTATAACGGGCGGGACGAGCAGTACTTC.

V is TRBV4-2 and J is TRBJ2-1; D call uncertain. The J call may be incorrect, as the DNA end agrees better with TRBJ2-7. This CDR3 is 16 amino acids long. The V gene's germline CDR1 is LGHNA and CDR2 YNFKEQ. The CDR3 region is CASSQDLADSYNEQYF. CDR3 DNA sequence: TGTGCCAGCAGCCAAGATTTAGCAGACTCCTACAATGAGCAGTACTTC.

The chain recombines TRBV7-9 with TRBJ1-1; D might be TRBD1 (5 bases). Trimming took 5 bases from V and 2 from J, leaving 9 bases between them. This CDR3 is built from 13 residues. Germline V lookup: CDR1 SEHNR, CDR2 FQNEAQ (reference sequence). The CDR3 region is CASSRGINTEAFF. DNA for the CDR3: TGTGCCAGCAGCCGGGGCATAAACACTGAAGCTTTCTTT.

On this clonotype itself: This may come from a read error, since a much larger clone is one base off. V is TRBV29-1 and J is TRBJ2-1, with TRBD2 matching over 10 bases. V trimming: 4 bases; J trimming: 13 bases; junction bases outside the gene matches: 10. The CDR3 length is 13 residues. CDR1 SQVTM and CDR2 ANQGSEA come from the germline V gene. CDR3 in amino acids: CSVVRTSGGTQFF. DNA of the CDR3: TGCAGCGTTGTCCGGACTAGCGGAGGGACCCAGTTCTTC.

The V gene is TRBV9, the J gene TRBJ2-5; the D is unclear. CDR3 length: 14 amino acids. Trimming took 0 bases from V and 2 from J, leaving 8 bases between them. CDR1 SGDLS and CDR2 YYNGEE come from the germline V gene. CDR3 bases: TGTGCCAGCAGCGTAGACCCCGGGCAAGAGACCCAGTACTTC. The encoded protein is CASSVDPGQETQYF.

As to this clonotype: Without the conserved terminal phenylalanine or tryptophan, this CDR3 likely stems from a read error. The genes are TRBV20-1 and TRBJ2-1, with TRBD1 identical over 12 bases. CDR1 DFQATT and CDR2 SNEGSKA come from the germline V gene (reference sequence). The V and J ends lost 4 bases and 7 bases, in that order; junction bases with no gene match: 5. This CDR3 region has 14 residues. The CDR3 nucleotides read TGCAGTGCTACCGGGACAGGGGGCTTGAATGAGCAGTTCCTC. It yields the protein CSATGTGGLNEQFL.